What follows are 30 T cell receptor beta chains derived from one specimen sequenced in a study of identifying expanded T cells in peripheral blood. Profiled with immunoSEQ multiplex PCR; TCRdb holds only in-frame clones, not every one. The sample has around 81,000 clones, more than 75% seen once; the top ten hold 4.5%. Specimen: blood. All receptors come from a person between 18 and 70 years old in good health.

The rearrangement links TRBV2 to TRBJ1-1; TRBD1 agrees at 7 bases. The germline V gene encodes CDR1 SNHLY and CDR2 FYNNEI. J was trimmed by 7 bases and V by 4 bases; bases with no gene match: 6. This CDR3 has 13 amino acids. The CDR3 here is CASSGDRRYEAFF. The CDR3 DNA reads TGTGCCAGCAGTGGGGACAGACGATATGAAGCTTTCTTT.

The rearrangement links TRBV9 to TRBJ1-1, with 7 bases lining up with TRBD1. This CDR3 spans 15 amino acids. From germline, CDR1 is SGDLS and CDR2 YYNGEE. J lost 0 bases, V lost 4 bases, and 6 bases had no gene match. Here the CDR3 DNA reads TGTGCCAGCAGCCCTCAGACAGGGTTGAACACTGAAGCTTTCTTT. As protein: CASSPQTGLNTEAFF.

The chain joins TRBV2 to TRBJ1-1; 8 bases match TRBD1. J lost 4 bases, V lost 7 bases, and 14 bases had no gene match. The CDR3 extends over 16 amino acids. Germline V gives CDR1 SNHLY, CDR2 FYNNEI. This CDR3 is CASNVNRGVGITEAFF. CDR3 DNA sequence: TGTGCCAGCAATGTAAACAGGGGGGTCGGTATCACTGAAGCTTTCTTT.

V gene TRBV4-3 combines with J gene TRBJ1-1; possibly TRBD1 for D (5 bases). CDR3 length equals 16 residues. V was clipped by 0 bases and J by 1 base, with 12 bases between them. Germline V gene sequence: CDR1 LGHNA, CDR2 YSLEER. This CDR3 is CASSQDRQHRNTEAFF. The CDR3 DNA is TGCGCCAGCAGCCAAGATCGACAGCACCGGAACACTGAAGCTTTCTTT.

The chain couples TRBV9 to TRBJ2-3, with D possibly TRBD1 on 6 matching bases. The length of the CDR3 is 19 residues. From germline, CDR1 is SGDLS and CDR2 YYNGEE. Trimming left V 0 bases short and J 2 bases short, with 22 bases between. The CDR3 here is CASSVARISDSHFTDTQYF. The CDR3, as DNA: TGTGCCAGCAGCGTAGCTCGGATATCGGACAGCCACTTCACAGATACGCAGTATTTT.

The J gene is TRBJ2-2, the V gene TRBV18, with D maybe TRBD1 (6 bases). Trimming took off 4 bases at V and 3 bases at J, with 15 bases between the two ends. Looked up from germline, CDR1 is KGHSH and CDR2 is LQKENI. The CDR3 runs 16 residues. CDR3 sequence: CASSRKRQEYTGELFF. The CDR3 DNA follows: TGTGCCAGCTCACGAAAGCGACAGGAGTACACCGGGGAGCTGTTTTTT.

CDR3 amino acids: CASSHPTRGRGSNQPQHF. The CDR3 nucleotides read TGCGCCAGCAGCCATCCCACCCGGGGCAGGGGAAGCAATCAGCCCCAGCATTTT. The chain joins TRBV4-1 to TRBJ1-5; tentative D call: TRBD1 (6 bases). Per the germline V gene, CDR1 is MGHRA and CDR2 is YSYEKL. With 3 bases removed from V and 1 base from J, the gap between germline ends came to 19 bases. This CDR3 is 18 amino acids long.

The chain recombines TRBV19 with TRBJ1-2; D is perhaps TRBD1 (6 bases). Looked up from germline, CDR1 is LNHDA and CDR2 is SQIVND (reference sequence). This CDR3 comprises 14 residues. V lost 4 bases to trimming and J lost 4 bases, with 13 bases between them. This chain's CDR3 is CASSTGGPPYGYTF. The DNA for the CDR3 is TGTGCCAGTAGTACGGGGGGGCCTCCCTATGGCTACACCTTC.

The rearrangement uses TRBV30 and TRBJ1-2; unclear D gene. Germline V CDR1 and CDR2: GTSNPN, SVGIG (reference sequence). The CDR3 is made up of 12 amino acids. The ends were cut back, 0 bases at V and 7 bases at J, with 9 bases in the middle. CDR3 protein: CAWSVRFFGYTF. The CDR3 bases are TGTGCCTGGAGTGTACGGTTTTTTGGCTACACCTTC.

The chain combines TRBV19 with TRBJ2-6; D remains ambiguous. Germline CDR1 reads LNHDA; CDR2 reads SQIVND (reference sequence). V was trimmed by 8 bases and J by 1 base, leaving 9 bases between them. The CDR3 totals 14 residues. CDR3 DNA sequence: TGTGCCAGTCAGGATCCATCTGGGGCCAACGTCCTGACTTTC. It translates to CASQDPSGANVLTF.

The chain combines TRBV6-1 with TRBJ2-7; 7 nucleotides match TRBD1. This CDR3 has 13 amino acids. Germline trimming cut 10 bases from V and 3 bases from J; bases unmatched to any gene: 9. CDR1 and CDR2 (germline): MNHNS, SASEGT. The CDR3 spells CATTDRENYEQYF. The CDR3 region has the DNA TGTGCCACCACAGACAGGGAAAACTACGAGCAGTACTTC.

This clone was counted a few times. V gene TRBV19 combines with J gene TRBJ1-6; tentative D call: TRBD1 (5 bases). CDR1 LNHDA and CDR2 SQIVND come from the germline V gene (reference sequence). The CDR3 runs to 15 residues. The ends were cut back, 1 base at V and 10 bases at J, with 14 bases in the middle. CDR3 bases: TGTGCCAGTAGTATAGCGGCCATGGGGGGATCACCCCTCCACTTT. Its protein is CASSIAAMGGSPLHF.

The J gene is TRBJ2-1, the V gene TRBV6-6, with TRBD1 matching over 7 bases. Germline V lookup: CDR1 MNHNY, CDR2 SVGAGI (reference sequence). Trimming cost V 6 bases and J 1 base; bases outside gene matches: 0. The CDR3 runs to 13 residues. The CDR3 reads CASRTGSYNEQFF. In DNA, the CDR3 is TGTGCCAGCAGGACAGGGTCCTACAATGAGCAGTTCTTC.

V usage is TRBV30 and J usage is TRBJ2-7; D call uncertain. The length of the CDR3 is 13 residues. The germline V gene encodes CDR1 GTSNPN and CDR2 SVGIG (reference sequence). The V and J ends lost 2 bases and 3 bases respectively, with 11 bases between them. CDR3 nucleotides: TGTGCCTGGAGTAGCGTAGAGATCTACGAGCAGTACTTC. Protein product: CAWSSVEIYEQYF.

Remarks on this clone: The sample carries other DNA sequences with the same CDR3. The chain links TRBV4-1 to TRBJ2-5; a possible D gene is TRBD2 (5 bases). The ends were cut back, 1 base at V and 2 bases at J, with 5 bases in the middle. The CDR3 is made up of 13 amino acids. Germline V gene data show CDR1 as MGHRA and CDR2 as YSYEKL. This CDR3 reads CASSQGRQETQYF. In nucleotides, the CDR3 is TGCGCCAGCAGCCAAGGGAGGCAAGAGACCCAGTACTTC.

The V gene is TRBV5-1, the J gene TRBJ1-6, with a weak D call TRBD1 (5 bases). CDR1 is SGHRS and CDR2 is YFSETQ in the germline V gene. This CDR3 has 14 amino acids. The V and J ends lost 4 bases and 13 bases respectively, with 18 bases between them. CDR3 sequence reads: CASSTGTGPAPLHF. Here the CDR3 DNA reads TGCGCCAGCAGCACCGGGACGGGCCCGGCGCCCCTCCACTTT.

The sample holds one count of this clone. The chain links TRBV18 to TRBJ1-1, with 9 bases matching TRBD1. CDR3 length: 15 amino acids. V was pared by 6 bases and J by 2 bases, with 7 bases of the junction left unmatched. Per germline, CDR1 KGHSH and CDR2 LQKENI. The CDR3 coding sequence is TGTGCCAGCTCGTCGACAGGGGGTATAAACACTGAAGCTTTCTTT. Protein: CASSSTGGINTEAFF.

Only a few counts were recorded for this clone. The chain employs TRBV29-1 and TRBJ2-1; D gene unclear. V lost 7 bases, J lost 2 bases, and 6 bases lay in between. CDR3 length: 11 residues. The germline CDR1 and CDR2 sequences are SQVTM and ANQGSEA. Here the CDR3 DNA reads TGCAGCGCTGTACCCTACAATGAGCAGTTCTTC. It translates to CSAVPYNEQFF.

This chain joins TRBV2 and TRBJ1-1; the D is unclear. Between the trimmed V and J ends, which lost 7 bases and 10 bases, there was a span of 13 bases. The germline V gene has CDR1 SNHLY and CDR2 FYNNEI. The CDR3 has 11 residues. CDR3 region: CASNEARVAFF. The DNA of the CDR3 is TGTGCCAGCAACGAGGCGAGGGTAGCTTTCTTT.

The chain carries TRBV12-2 and TRBJ2-5; TRBD2, as called in the table, went unchecked against the DNA. TRBV12-2 has pseudogene status. The CDR3 runs 19 residues. The CDR3 is CASRPLIPPSGGPRETQYF. The CDR3 coding sequence is TGTGCAAGTCGCCCATTAATTCCCCCAAGCGGGGGGCCGCGGGAGACCCAGTACTTC.

The rearrangement links TRBV7-2 to TRBJ1-2; 7 bases fit TRBD1. CDR3 size: 18 residues. Germline V gene lookup returns CDR1 SGHTA and CDR2 FQGNSA. With 5 bases clipped from V and 4 bases from J, the junction kept 19 bases outside the gene matches. For the CDR3, the DNA is TGTGCCAGCAGCGTACCGGCGGGCGAGACGGGACAGTTCTATGGCTACACCTTC. It translates to CASSVPAGETGQFYGYTF.

The rearrangement links TRBV2 to TRBJ1-1; no definite D call. CDR3 length equals 18 residues. Germline assignment: CDR1 SNHLY and CDR2 FYNNEI. Trimming stripped 3 bases from V and 1 base from J, with 21 bases between. Here the CDR3 DNA reads TGTGCCAGCAGTGAGCCGATTCTCCTGCCAGGCGAGAACACTGAAGCTTTCTTT. Its translation: CASSEPILLPGENTEAFF.

The sample holds one count of this clone. The gene calls are TRBV7-6 and TRBJ2-2; 7 positions agree with TRBD1. With V trimmed by 5 bases and J by 6 bases, 12 bases remained unmatched. The CDR3 consists of 16 residues. The germline V gene encodes CDR1 SGHVS and CDR2 FNYEAQ. CDR3 loop: CASSPKTGSGAGELFF. DNA for the CDR3: TGTGCCAGCAGCCCAAAGACAGGGTCCGGGGCCGGGGAGCTGTTTTTT. The full variable domain, rest sourced from reference TRBV7-6 and TRBJ2-2, is GAGVSQSPRYKVTKRGQDVALRCDPISGHVSLYWYRQALGQGPEFLTYFNYEAQQDKSGLPNDRFSAERPEGSISTLTIQRTEQRDSAMYRCASSPKTGSGAGELFFGEGSRLTVL.

Comments on this clone: The junction shows a germline mismatch at one end, possibly a read error. The genes are TRBV7-2 and TRBJ2-7, with D perhaps given as TRBD1 or TRBD2 (5 bases each). This CDR3 has 13 residues. From germline, CDR1 is SGHTA and CDR2 FQGNSA. The CDR3 sequence is CASSPRALQGYNF. DNA for the CDR3: TGTGCCAGCAGCCCGAGGGCCCTTCAGGGTTACAACTTC.

The CDR3 protein is CASRGPGQFTEAFF. The CDR3, as DNA: TGTGCCAGCAGGGGACCGGGACAGTTCACTGAAGCTTTCTTT. This chain connects TRBV6-6 to TRBJ1-1, with 7 positions matching TRBD1. The CDR3 spans 14 residues. The germline V gene has CDR1 MNHNY and CDR2 SVGAGI (reference sequence). Trimming at V came to 6 bases and at J to 4 bases, leaving 8 bases not matched to a gene.

The rearrangement joins TRBV5-5 to TRBJ1-1; TRBD1 matches at 8 bases. Unmatched junction bases numbered 5, after V lost 4 bases and J lost 3 bases. CDR3 length equals 14 residues. The germline V gene encodes CDR1 SGHKS and CDR2 YYEKEE (reference sequence). CDR3 coding DNA: TGTGCCAGCAGCCTCAGGGGGCTTGACACTGAAGCTTTCTTT. This codes for CASSLRGLDTEAFF. Filled out from reference TRBV5-5 and TRBJ1-1, the complete variable domain reads DAGVTQSPTHLIKTRGQQVTLRCSPISGHKSVSWYQQVLGQGPQFIFQYYEKEERGRGNFPDRFSARQFPNYSSELNVNALLLGDSALYLCASSLRGLDTEAFFGQGTRLTVV.

The chain carries TRBV4-3 and TRBJ2-3; D remains ambiguous. Trimming pared 0 bases from V and 2 bases from J, leaving 12 bases between. Looked up from germline, CDR1 is LGHNA and CDR2 is YSLEER. The CDR3 has 16 residues. CDR3 bases: TGCGCCAGCAGCCAAGATTCTGGCTTGAACACAGATACGCAGTATTTT. Translation: CASSQDSGLNTDTQYF.

The V gene is TRBV4-3, the J gene TRBJ1-1; perhaps TRBD1 as D (6 bases). This CDR3 comprises 15 residues. In germline, CDR1 is LGHNA, CDR2 YSLEER. The ends were cut back, 1 base at V and 3 bases at J, with 12 bases in the middle. CDR3: CASSQASTGYTEAFF. In DNA form, the CDR3 reads TGCGCCAGCAGCCAAGCTAGTACAGGGTACACTGAAGCTTTCTTT.

The V and J genes are TRBV7-2 and TRBJ2-1; D is perhaps TRBD1 or TRBD2 (5 bases each). Trimming pared 2 bases from V and 8 bases from J, leaving 10 bases between. Germline-derived CDR1 and CDR2 are SGHTA and FQGNSA. The length of the CDR3 is 13 residues. Written as DNA, the CDR3 is TGTGCCAGCAGCTTAAGAGGGGTTCATGAGCAGTTCTTC. It encodes CASSLRGVHEQFF.

This clone was seen a single time. V usage is TRBV6-5 and J usage is TRBJ2-6; D is unclear. This CDR3 has 15 amino acids. CDR1 and CDR2 from the germline V gene are MNHEY and SVGAGI. Trimming pared 7 bases from V and 0 bases from J, leaving 10 bases between. CDR3 coding DNA: TGTGCCAGCAAAGGTCCCAGCTCTGGGGCCAACGTCCTGACTTTC. Translating gives CASKGPSSGANVLTF.